Here is one T cell receptor beta chain with its context. As processed by the authors: Researchers report that nucleated cell counts were estimated from reference gene primer amplification. Clones were read by immunoSEQ multiplex PCR, and TCRdb kept only the in-frame ones, dropping some. V and J calls and clone size come straight from that table; D and trimming were deduced from the DNA. There are approximately 50,000 clones in the sample; more than 75% occur only once, and less than 25% lies in the top ten. This record comes from a study of blood T cell repertoires in COVID-19. Study in general: Samples came from the United States, Italy and Spain, spanning acute and convalescent COVID-19. T cells, B-cell-depleted T cells, or PBMCs provided the cDNA or gDNA that served as material.

Deletions cut 4 bases from V and 0 bases from J, with 11 bases between. Germline-derived CDR1 and CDR2 are SGHDT and YYEEEE. The CDR3 runs to 15 residues. Sample: peripheral blood. J is TRBJ1-5 and V is TRBV5-6; D perhaps matches TRBD1 (5 bases). This TCR derives from a man aged 50 or older with active or convalescent COVID-19. CDR3 loop: CASSTGPFSNQPQHF. The CDR3, as DNA: TGTGCCAGCAGCACAGGACCCTTTAGCAATCAGCCCCAGCATTTT.